The 17 T cell receptor beta chains presented below share a single source sample, sequenced in a study of regulatory T cells in long-lasting Graves disease. The time point: newly diagnosed GD, antithyroid drugs for less than 3 months. Generation of the TCR library employed RNA extracted from PBMCs. Combining iRepertoire HTBI primers with Arm-PCR of CDR3 regions, the authors built TCR beta libraries. TCRdb redid the calling of the multiplex PCR reads with MiXCR, one entry per CDR3 protein. The sample lists just over 600,000 distinct CDR3 sequences, around 15% seen once, with 15% to 20% in the top ten. These records were also assigned to another study, of T cells in Graves' hyperthyroidism and ophthalmopathy.

The material sequenced was peripheral blood mononuclear cells (PBMCs), taken at new diagnosis, from a patient treated with antithyroid drugs. These receptor sequences come from a woman in her 30s with Graves disease.

The V call is TRBV7-6, the J call TRBJ1-2; 8 bases fit TRBD1. The CDR3 sequence is 15 residues long. CDR1 SGHVS and CDR2 FNYEAQ come from the germline V gene. The junction had 7 bases not matched to a gene; V was cut back by 3 bases and J by 4 bases. In nucleotides, the CDR3 is TGTGCCAGCAGCTTGGATCAGGGGGCAGGCTATGGCTACACCTTC. Translation: CASSLDQGAGYGYTF. The variable domain in full, with the rest retrieved from reference TRBV7-6 and TRBJ1-2, is GAGVSQSPRYKVTKRGQDVALRCDPISGHVSLYWYRQALGQGPEFLTYFNYEAQQDKSGLPNDRFSAERPEGSISTLTIQRTEQRDSAMYRCASSLDQGAGYGYTFGSGTRLTVV.

This clonotype came up many times. V and J are TRBV11-2 and TRBJ2-1, with 8 bases matching TRBD2. The V gene's germline CDR1 is SGHAT and CDR2 FQNNGV. This CDR3 is built from 15 residues. With V trimmed by 1 base and J by 9 bases, 8 bases remained unmatched. The CDR3 protein is CASSLARTSKSEQFF. CDR3 DNA: TGTGCCAGCAGCTTAGCCCGGACTAGCAAGAGTGAGCAGTTCTTC.

The sample holds many counts of this clonotype. The V call is TRBV28, the J call TRBJ2-7; 9 nucleotides match TRBD2. CDR3 length: 15 amino acids. Unmatched junction bases numbered 11, after V lost 7 bases and J lost 4 bases. Germline V CDR1 and CDR2: MDHEN, SYDVKM. For the CDR3, the DNA is TGTGCCAGCACCCCTGAGCGGGAGGCGCCGTACGAGCAGTACTTC. Its protein is CASTPEREAPYEQYF.

The chain couples TRBV27 to TRBJ2-5; the D gene could be TRBD1 or TRBD2 (5 bases each). The CDR3 sequence is 13 residues long. Per the germline V gene, CDR1 is MNHEY and CDR2 is SMNVEV (reference sequence). Trimming shortened V by 6 bases and J by 12 bases, and 20 bases separated the two germline ends. The CDR3 region has the DNA TGTGCCAGCAGCGGGGCGGGCTCCAGACAGAAGTACTTC. It is translated as CASSGAGSRQKYF.

This clonotype was found once. The J gene is TRBJ2-1, the V gene TRBV19, with D tentatively TRBD1 (6 bases). V lost 0 bases, J lost 7 bases, and 16 bases lay in between. Germline-derived CDR1 and CDR2 are LNHDA and SQIVND (reference sequence). The length of the CDR3 is 16 residues. Here the CDR3 reads CASSIDLGQIKNEQFF. CDR3 DNA sequence: TGTGCCAGTAGTATAGATCTCGGACAGATAAAAAATGAGCAGTTCTTC.

This sequence joins TRBV24-1 and TRBJ2-1; 9 positions agree with TRBD2. The CDR3 is made up of 17 amino acids. The germline CDR1 and CDR2 sequences are KGHDR and SFDVKD. J lost 0 bases, V lost 8 bases, and 10 bases had no gene match. CDR3 nucleotide sequence: TGTGCCACCAATAGCGGGAGCCTCGGAGACTCCTACAATGAGCAGTTCTTC. The encoded protein is CATNSGSLGDSYNEQFF.

A note on this clonotype: A far larger clone is one nucleotide away, so this likely arose from a read error. The chain employs TRBV7-3 and TRBJ2-7; 7 bases map to TRBD1. The germline CDR1 and CDR2 sequences are SGHTA and FQGTGA. The length of the CDR3 is 13 residues. With 6 bases clipped from V and 7 bases from J, the junction kept 9 bases outside the gene matches. CDR3 in DNA: TGTGCCAGCAGTGGCAGGGGGAACAATGAGCAGTACTTC. This translates into CASSGRGNNEQYF.

In its sample, this clonotype was seen many times. The chain employs TRBV7-2 and TRBJ2-3; 8 positions match TRBD1. Per germline, CDR1 SGHTA and CDR2 FQGNSA. This CDR3 has 16 amino acids. J lost 1 base, V lost 3 bases, and 6 bases had no gene match. CDR3 sequence: CASSFNRGDGTDTQYF. CDR3 coding DNA: TGTGCCAGCAGCTTCAACAGGGGGGATGGCACAGATACGCAGTATTTT.

The chain combines TRBV12-3 or TRBV12-4 with TRBJ2-2, with 7 bases that match TRBD2. The CDR3 extends over 18 amino acids. Trimming at V came to 2 bases and at J to 0 bases, leaving 9 bases not matched to a gene. The CDR3 loop reads CASSLPVIAGANTGELFF. CDR3 DNA sequence: TGTGCCAGCAGTTTACCAGTTATAGCGGGTGCGAACACCGGGGAGCTGTTTTTT.

At least ten counts were recorded for this clonotype. J is TRBJ1-5 and V is TRBV28, with D perhaps TRBD1 (6 bases). Germline-derived CDR1 and CDR2 are MDHEN and SYDVKM. The CDR3 is 13 amino acids. Trimming left V 5 bases short and J 3 bases short, with 8 bases between. CDR3 coding DNA: TGTGCCAGCAGTAACAGGGTCAATCAGCCCCAGCATTTT. Protein: CASSNRVNQPQHF.

This chain joins TRBV6-5 and TRBJ2-4; 10 bases fit TRBD2. The CDR3 sequence is 19 residues long. V shed 0 bases and J 4 bases; nucleotides not matched to a gene: 12. Looked up from germline, CDR1 is MNHEY and CDR2 is SVGAGI. The CDR3 sequence is CASSYSGLAGALKKNIQYF. CDR3 coding DNA: TGTGCCAGCAGTTACTCGGGGCTAGCGGGAGCGTTGAAAAAAAACATTCAGTACTTC.

This clonotype has at least ten counts. This chain uses TRBV2 with TRBJ1-1; D is possibly TRBD1 (6 bases). Trimming took 9 bases from V and 0 from J, leaving 14 bases between them. Germline loops: CDR1 SNHLY, CDR2 FYNNEI. The CDR3 extends over 14 amino acids. CDR3 in amino acids: CASTVQGLNTEAFF. The CDR3 region has the DNA TGTGCCAGTACCGTACAGGGATTGAACACTGAAGCTTTCTTT.

In this sample, this clonotype turned up a few times. This chain links TRBV5-4 with TRBJ1-2; D remains ambiguous. The CDR3 spans 14 residues. The V and J ends lost 4 bases and 4 bases respectively, with 14 bases between them. CDR1 and CDR2 (germline): SGHNT, YYREEE (reference sequence). CDR3 nucleotide sequence: TGTGCCAGCAGCCTTAGTGGGTTAATCTATGGCTACACCTTC. Translating it yields CASSLSGLIYGYTF. The whole variable domain, remainder taken from reference TRBV5-4 and TRBJ1-2, is ETGVTQSPTHLIKTRGQQVTLRCSSQSGHNTVSWYQQALGQGPQFIFQYYREEENGRGNFPPRFSGLQFPNYSSELNVNALELDDSALYLCASSLSGLIYGYTFGSGTRLTVV.

This clonotype showed up many times. The CDR3 nucleotides are TGTGCCAGCAGTTTACAGGGGGCTGGGGGCTACACCTTC. It translates to CASSLQGAGGYTF. The rearrangement joins TRBV14 to TRBJ1-2; 9 bases line up with TRBD1. The CDR3 consists of 13 residues. The ends lost 6 bases at V and 8 bases at J; junction bases unmatched: 7. The germline gives CDR1 SGHDN, CDR2 FVKESK. Full variable domain (outside the CDR3, taken from reference TRBV14 and TRBJ1-2): EAGVTQFPSHSVIEKGQTVTLRCDPISGHDNLYWYRRVMGKEIKFLLHFVKESKQDESGMPNNRFLAERTGGTYSTLKVQPAELEDSGVYFCASSLQGAGGYTFGSGTRLTVV.

Only a few counts were recorded for this clonotype. The V and J genes are TRBV19 and TRBJ1-5; no clear D gene. Germline-derived CDR1 and CDR2 are LNHDA and SQIVND (reference sequence). Deletions cut 8 bases from V and 0 bases from J, with 14 bases between. This CDR3 is built from 15 residues. CDR3 sequence (DNA): TGTGCCAGTCGAATCGAGAATTATAGCAATCAGCCCCAGCATTTT. Protein sequence: CASRIENYSNQPQHF.

This clonotype was seen just once. The chain recombines TRBV20-1 with TRBJ2-7, with TRBD1 matching 7 bases. Germline CDR1 and CDR2: DFQATT and SNEGSKA (reference sequence). The CDR3 covers 12 residues. The CDR3 region has the DNA TGCAGCGCCGACAGACAGGGCTACGAGCAGTACTTC. Translating gives CSADRQGYEQYF.

In its sample, this clonotype was seen many times. The chain employs TRBV2 and TRBJ2-3; D gene uncertain. Trimming left V 4 bases short and J 6 bases short, with 8 bases between. Germline V gives CDR1 SNHLY, CDR2 FYNNEI. The CDR3 has 12 residues. The CDR3 bases are TGTGCCAGCAGTGGGGATCTCGATACGCAGTATTTT. This encodes CASSGDLDTQYF.